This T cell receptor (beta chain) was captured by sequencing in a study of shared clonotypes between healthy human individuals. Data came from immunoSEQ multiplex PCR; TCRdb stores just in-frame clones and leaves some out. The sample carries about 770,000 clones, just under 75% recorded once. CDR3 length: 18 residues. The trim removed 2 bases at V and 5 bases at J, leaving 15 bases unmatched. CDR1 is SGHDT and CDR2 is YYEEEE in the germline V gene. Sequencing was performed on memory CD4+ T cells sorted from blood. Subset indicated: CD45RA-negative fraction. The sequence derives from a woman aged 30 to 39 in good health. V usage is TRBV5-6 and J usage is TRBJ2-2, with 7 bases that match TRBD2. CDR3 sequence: CASSLLAPPGGGTGELFF. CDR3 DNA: TGTGCCAGCAGCTTATTAGCTCCTCCGGGAGGAGGTACCGGGGAGCTGTTTTTT.